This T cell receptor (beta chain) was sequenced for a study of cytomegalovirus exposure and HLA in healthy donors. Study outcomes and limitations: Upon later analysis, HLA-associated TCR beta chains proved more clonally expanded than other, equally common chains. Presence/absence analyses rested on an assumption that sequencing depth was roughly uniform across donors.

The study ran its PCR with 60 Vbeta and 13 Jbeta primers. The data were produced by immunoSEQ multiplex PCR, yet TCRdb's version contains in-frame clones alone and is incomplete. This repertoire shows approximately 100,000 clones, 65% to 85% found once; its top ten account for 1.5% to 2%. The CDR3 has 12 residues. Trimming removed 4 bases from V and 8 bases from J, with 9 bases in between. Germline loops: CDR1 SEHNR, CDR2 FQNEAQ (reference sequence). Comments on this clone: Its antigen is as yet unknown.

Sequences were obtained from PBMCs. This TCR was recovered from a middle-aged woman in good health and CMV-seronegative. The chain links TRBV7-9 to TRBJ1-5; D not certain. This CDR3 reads CASSSLVEPQHF. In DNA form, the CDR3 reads TGTGCCAGCAGCTCCCTTGTTGAGCCCCAGCATTTT.